Following are 20 T cell receptor beta chains from one sample sequenced in a study of blood T cell repertoires in COVID-19. Profiled with immunoSEQ multiplex PCR; TCRdb holds only in-frame clones, not every one. Here the sample spans hundreds of thousands of clones, about four fifths being singletons. The sequencing sample was made of peripheral blood. The receptors here all came from a woman older than 75 with COVID-19, enrolled during active disease.

CDR3 sequence: CASSSLTGTYEQYF. CDR3 coding DNA: TGTGCCAGCAGTTCTTTGACAGGAACCTACGAGCAGTACTTC. The chain combines TRBV27 with TRBJ2-7; tentative D call: TRBD1 (6 bases). The CDR3 has 14 amino acids. Germline assignment: CDR1 MNHEY and CDR2 SMNVEV (reference sequence). Deletions cut 4 bases from V and 2 bases from J, with 12 bases between.

This clone appeared many times. V usage is TRBV3-1 (or the pseudogene TRBV3-2) and J usage is TRBJ1-2; 7 bases match TRBD1. The CDR3 loop spans 16 amino acids. Germline CDR1 is LGHDT and CDR2 is YNNKEL (reference sequence). Trimming took 1 base from V and 4 from J; bases not matched to a gene: 9. CDR3 amino acids: CASSQALTGSGYGYTF. The CDR3 nucleotides are TGTGCCAGCAGCCAAGCTTTGACAGGGAGCGGCTATGGCTACACCTTC.

The gene calls are TRBV6-4 and TRBJ2-1, with 11 bases aligning to TRBD2. Germline lookup yields CDR1 MRHNA and CDR2 SNTAGT. CDR3 length equals 15 residues. V lost 6 bases and J lost 7; bases outside the gene matches: 8. CDR3 residues: CASSQLAGVQNEQFF. The CDR3 DNA sequence: TGTGCCAGCAGCCAACTAGCGGGAGTACAAAATGAGCAGTTCTTC.

The chain employs TRBV27 and TRBJ2-7; 7 positions match TRBD1. The junction had 8 bases not matched to a gene; V was cut back by 6 bases and J by 0 bases. This CDR3 is 15 amino acids long. In germline, CDR1 is MNHEY, CDR2 SMNVEV (reference sequence). The DNA for the CDR3 is TGTGCCAGCAGCCTAGAGGCAGGGGGCTCCTACGAGCAGTACTTC. Protein: CASSLEAGGSYEQYF.

This clone came up once. The genes are TRBV25-1 and TRBJ2-5, with 9 bases aligning to TRBD1. The CDR3 covers 17 residues. CDR1 is MGHDK and CDR2 is SYGVNS in the germline V gene. J lost 0 bases, V lost 5 bases, and 10 bases had no gene match. CDR3: CASSFGGTGSYQETQYF. The CDR3 nucleotides read TGTGCCAGCAGTTTCGGAGGGACAGGGAGCTACCAAGAGACCCAGTACTTC.

The rearrangement links TRBV5-6 to TRBJ1-1; 8 positions agree with TRBD1. This CDR3 has 17 residues. Germline CDR1 SGHDT, CDR2 YYEEEE. With 5 bases clipped from V and 9 bases from J, the junction kept 21 bases outside the gene matches. The DNA of the CDR3 is TGTGCCAGCAGTCCCCCAACGGCCGGGACAGGACTCTTGCAAGCTTTCTTT. Its translation: CASSPPTAGTGLLQAFF. The variable domain in full, completed from reference TRBV5-6 and TRBJ1-1, reads DAGVTQSPTHLIKTRGQQVTLRCSPKSGHDTVSWYQQALGQGPQFIFQYYEEEERQRGNFPDRFSGHQFPNYSSELNVNALLLGDSALYLCASSPPTAGTGLLQAFFGQGTRLTVV.

CDR3 protein: CASRTGVNYEQYF. The DNA for the CDR3 is TGTGCCAGCAGGACAGGGGTCAACTACGAGCAGTACTTC. This chain joins TRBV6-5 and TRBJ2-7; 8 positions agree with TRBD1. Looked up from germline, CDR1 is MNHEY and CDR2 is SVGAGI. V lost 6 bases, J lost 3 bases, and 4 bases stayed unmatched. The CDR3 has 13 amino acids.

The chain employs TRBV25-1 and TRBJ1-5; TRBD1 is a possible D gene (5 bases). Trimming left V 5 bases short and J 0 bases short, with 14 bases between. CDR1 is MGHDK and CDR2 is SYGVNS in the germline V gene. The CDR3 is 16 residues long. The CDR3 sequence is CASSHRRIYSNQPQHF. In DNA, the CDR3 is TGTGCCAGCAGTCACAGGAGAATCTATAGCAATCAGCCCCAGCATTTT. Looking up the rest from reference TRBV25-1 and TRBJ1-5 gives the full variable domain: EADIYQTPRYLVIGTGKKITLECSQTMGHDKMYWYQQDPGMELHLIHYSYGVNSTEKGDLSSESTVSRIRTEHFPLTLESARPSHTSQYLCASSHRRIYSNQPQHFGDGTRLSIL.

The rearrangement links TRBV6-5 to TRBJ2-1; TRBD2 matches at 7 bases. Germline assignment: CDR1 MNHEY and CDR2 SVGAGI. The CDR3 is 12 amino acids. Trimming took 6 bases from V and 12 from J; bases not matched to a gene: 8. CDR3 loop: CASSRLGTMQFF. DNA for the CDR3: TGTGCCAGCAGCCGTTTGGGGACTATGCAGTTCTTC.

The chain combines TRBV6-6 with TRBJ2-5, with TRBD2 identical over 9 bases. Germline V gives CDR1 MNHNY, CDR2 SVGAGI (reference sequence). V was clipped by 6 bases and J by 1 base; unmatched bases: 3. The CDR3 has 14 amino acids. The CDR3 loop reads CASRPTSGQETQYF. Here the CDR3 DNA reads TGTGCCAGCAGGCCGACTAGCGGCCAAGAGACCCAGTACTTC.

This chain uses TRBV30 with TRBJ1-3, with D possibly being TRBD1 (5 bases). The V end lost 0 bases, the J end lost 2 bases, and 8 bases lay between the germline ends. The CDR3 has 14 amino acids. CDR1 is GTSNPN, CDR2 SVGIG, per germline (reference sequence). The CDR3 bases are TGTGCCTGGAGTGTAAGCAGGGCTGGAAACACCATATATTTT. This translates into CAWSVSRAGNTIYF.

The table lists this clone with a count of one. This chain links TRBV18 with TRBJ2-1; 7 nucleotides match TRBD2. The V gene end was trimmed by 3 bases and the J gene end by 6 bases; junction bases not matched to a gene: 8. This CDR3 is built from 15 residues. Germline V gene data show CDR1 as KGHSH and CDR2 as LQKENI. Here the CDR3 reads CASSPRETWGNEQFF. Written as DNA, the CDR3 is TGTGCCAGCTCACCGCGGGAGACGTGGGGCAATGAGCAGTTCTTC. The entire variable domain, with the rest obtained from reference TRBV18 and TRBJ2-1, is as follows: NAGVMQNPRHLVRRRGQEARLRCSPMKGHSHVYWYRQLPEEGLKFMVYLQKENIIDESGMPKERFSAEFPKEGPSILRIQQVVRGDSAAYFCASSPRETWGNEQFFGPGTRLTVL.

This clone appeared a few times. The chain employs TRBV11-3 and TRBJ2-2; 8 bases are a match to TRBD1. V lost 4 bases, J lost 3 bases, and 13 bases stayed unmatched. The CDR3 sequence is 18 residues long. Germline V gives CDR1 SGHNT, CDR2 YENEEA. DNA for the CDR3: TGTGCCAGCAGCTCAGGAAGGACAGGGTTTGGGGACACCGGGGAGCTGTTTTTT. The encoded protein is CASSSGRTGFGDTGELFF.

This chain links TRBV28 with TRBJ1-5; TRBD1 aligns across 9 bases. The CDR3 is 14 amino acids. Looked up from germline, CDR1 is MDHEN and CDR2 is SYDVKM. V lost 6 bases, J lost 6 bases, and 6 bases stayed unmatched. CDR3: CASRGGQGGQPQHF. The CDR3 DNA follows: TGTGCCAGCAGGGGGGGACAGGGAGGTCAGCCCCAGCATTTT.

The chain combines TRBV30 with TRBJ1-5, with 9 bases identical to TRBD1. CDR3 length: 15 amino acids. After removal of 5 bases from V and 0 bases from J, the junction contained 5 bases not matched to a gene. Germline V CDR1 and CDR2: GTSNPN, SVGIG (reference sequence). CDR3 DNA: TGTGCCTGGCAACAGGGGGCGATTAGCAATCAGCCCCAGCATTTT. This translates into CAWQQGAISNQPQHF.

The chain combines TRBV6-5 with TRBJ2-1, with 7 bases aligning to TRBD2. After removal of 4 bases from V and 2 bases from J, the junction contained 8 bases not matched to a gene. The germline V gene has CDR1 MNHEY and CDR2 SVGAGI. The CDR3 is 16 residues long. This chain's CDR3 is CASSSAGGGAYNEQFF. CDR3 nucleotide sequence: TGTGCCAGCAGTTCCGCGGGTGGGGGGGCCTACAATGAGCAGTTCTTC.

Only a few counts were recorded for this clone. The CDR3 sequence is CAKDRGEQGYTF. The DNA for the CDR3 is TGTGCCAAGGACAGGGGCGAGCAAGGCTACACCTTC. The chain has TRBV6-4 and TRBJ1-2, with 9 bases that match TRBD1. Per germline, CDR1 MRHNA and CDR2 SNTAGT. This CDR3 region has 12 residues. V lost 10 bases to trimming and J lost 8 bases; unmatched junction nucleotides: 8.

This clone has just one count. The V call is TRBV5-1, the J call TRBJ2-2; TRBD2 might be the D (6 bases). Trimming took 3 bases from V and 4 from J, leaving 16 bases between them. The CDR3 runs 16 residues. Per germline, CDR1 SGHRS and CDR2 YFSETQ. In nucleotides, the CDR3 is TGCGCCAGCAGCTCATTTTTAGAGGGAGGCACCGGGGAGCTGTTTTTT. It yields the protein CASSSFLEGGTGELFF.

This clone was seen a handful of times. This chain uses TRBV29-1 with TRBJ1-1; no definite D call. V was shortened by 7 bases and J by 11 bases, with 17 bases between the two germline ends. Germline lookup yields CDR1 SQVTM and CDR2 ANQGSEA. This CDR3 region has 11 residues. The CDR3 nucleotides are TGCAGCGGAGGAGAACTAAAAGAGGCTTTCTTT. Amino acids: CSGGELKEAFF.

The rearrangement uses TRBV3-1 (or the pseudogene TRBV3-2) and TRBJ1-1; 8 bases agree with TRBD1. The V segment lost 0 bases and the J segment 4 bases; nucleotides outside the gene matches: 7. The germline gives CDR1 LGHDT, CDR2 YNNKEL (reference sequence). The CDR3 spans 16 residues. The CDR3 reads CASSQDPDREATEAFF. CDR3 sequence (DNA): TGTGCCAGCAGCCAAGACCCGGACAGGGAAGCCACTGAAGCTTTCTTT.